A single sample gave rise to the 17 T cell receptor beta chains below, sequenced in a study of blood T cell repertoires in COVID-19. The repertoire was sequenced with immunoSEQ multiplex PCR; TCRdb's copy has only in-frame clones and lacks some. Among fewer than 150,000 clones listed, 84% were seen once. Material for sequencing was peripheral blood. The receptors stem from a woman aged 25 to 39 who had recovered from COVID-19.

The CDR3 nucleotides are TGTGCCAGCAGTTACTCCGCAGACAGACGGAGAGAGACCCAGTACTTC. Its protein product is CASSYSADRRRETQYF. This chain uses TRBV6-5 with TRBJ2-5, with D perhaps TRBD1 (5 bases). The CDR3 is 16 amino acids. The V gene's germline CDR1 is MNHEY and CDR2 SVGAGI. V was cut by 0 bases and J by 4 bases, with 15 bases left in between.

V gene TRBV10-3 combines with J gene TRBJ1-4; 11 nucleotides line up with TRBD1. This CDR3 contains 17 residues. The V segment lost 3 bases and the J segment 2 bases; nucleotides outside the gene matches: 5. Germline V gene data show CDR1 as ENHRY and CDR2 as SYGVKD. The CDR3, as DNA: TGTGCCATCAGTGATCGAGGGACAGGGGGGACTAATGAAAAACTGTTTTTT. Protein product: CAISDRGTGGTNEKLFF.

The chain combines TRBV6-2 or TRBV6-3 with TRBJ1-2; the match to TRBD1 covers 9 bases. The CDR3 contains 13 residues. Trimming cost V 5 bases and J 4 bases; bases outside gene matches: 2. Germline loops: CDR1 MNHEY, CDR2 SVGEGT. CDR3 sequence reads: CASSGTGRYGYTF. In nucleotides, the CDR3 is TGTGCCAGCAGTGGGACAGGGCGCTATGGCTACACCTTC.

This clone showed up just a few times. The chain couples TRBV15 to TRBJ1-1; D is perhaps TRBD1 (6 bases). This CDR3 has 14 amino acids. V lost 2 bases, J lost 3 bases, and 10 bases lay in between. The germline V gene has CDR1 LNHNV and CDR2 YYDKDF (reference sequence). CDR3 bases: TGTGCCACCAGCAGACCCAGGGGAGACACTGAAGCTTTCTTT. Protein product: CATSRPRGDTEAFF.

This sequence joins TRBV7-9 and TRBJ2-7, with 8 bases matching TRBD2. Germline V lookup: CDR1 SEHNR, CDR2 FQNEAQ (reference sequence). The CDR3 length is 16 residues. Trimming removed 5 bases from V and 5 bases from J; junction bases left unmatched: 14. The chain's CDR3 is CASSPRGGEMRNEQYF. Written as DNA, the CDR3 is TGTGCCAGCAGCCCTCGGGGGGGGGAGATGAGGAACGAGCAGTACTTC.

The DNA for the CDR3 is TGTGCCAGCAGCTTACGACTAGCGGGTATTCCCGGGGAGCTGTTTTTT. As protein: CASSLRLAGIPGELFF. The chain combines TRBV7-2 with TRBJ2-2; 10 nucleotides agree with TRBD2. CDR1 is SGHTA and CDR2 is FQGNSA in the germline V gene. V lost 2 bases to trimming and J lost 6 bases; unmatched junction nucleotides: 6. This CDR3 region has 16 residues.

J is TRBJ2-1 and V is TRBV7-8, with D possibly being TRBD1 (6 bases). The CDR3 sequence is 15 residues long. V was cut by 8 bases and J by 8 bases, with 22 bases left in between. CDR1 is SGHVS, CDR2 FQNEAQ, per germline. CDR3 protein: CASVVRATGIDEQFF. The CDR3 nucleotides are TGTGCCAGCGTTGTCAGGGCCACAGGGATCGATGAGCAGTTCTTC.

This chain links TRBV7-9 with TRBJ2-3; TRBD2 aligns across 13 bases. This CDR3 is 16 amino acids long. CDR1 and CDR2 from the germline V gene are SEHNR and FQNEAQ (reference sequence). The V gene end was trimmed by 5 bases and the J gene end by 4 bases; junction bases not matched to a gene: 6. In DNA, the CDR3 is TGTGCCAGCAGCGAAGACGGACTAGCGGGAGCAGATACGCAGTATTTT. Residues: CASSEDGLAGADTQYF.

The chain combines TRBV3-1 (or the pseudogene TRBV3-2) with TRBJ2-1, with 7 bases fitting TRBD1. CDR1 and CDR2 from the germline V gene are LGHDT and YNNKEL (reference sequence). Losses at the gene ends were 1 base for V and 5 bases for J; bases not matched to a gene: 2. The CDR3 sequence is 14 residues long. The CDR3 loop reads CASSQAGGHNEQFF. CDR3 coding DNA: TGTGCCAGCAGCCAAGCAGGGGGTCACAATGAGCAGTTCTTC.

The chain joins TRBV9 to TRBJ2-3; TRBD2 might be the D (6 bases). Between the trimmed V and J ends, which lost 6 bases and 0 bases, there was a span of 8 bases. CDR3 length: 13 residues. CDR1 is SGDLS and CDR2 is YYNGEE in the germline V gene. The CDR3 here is CASTSGSTDTQYF. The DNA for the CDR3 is TGTGCCAGCACCAGCGGGAGCACAGATACGCAGTATTTT.

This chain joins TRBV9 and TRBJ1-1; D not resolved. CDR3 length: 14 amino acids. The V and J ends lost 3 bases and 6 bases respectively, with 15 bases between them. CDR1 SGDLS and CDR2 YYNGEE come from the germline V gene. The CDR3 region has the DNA TGTGCCAGCAGCGCCCCCCTGCGGGCCGCTGAAGCTTTCTTT. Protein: CASSAPLRAAEAFF. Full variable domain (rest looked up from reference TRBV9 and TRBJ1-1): DSGVTQTPKHLITATGQRVTLRCSPRSGDLSVYWYQQSLDQGLQFLIQYYNGEERAKGNILERFSAQQFPDLHSELNLSSLELGDSALYFCASSAPLRAAEAFFGQGTRLTVV.

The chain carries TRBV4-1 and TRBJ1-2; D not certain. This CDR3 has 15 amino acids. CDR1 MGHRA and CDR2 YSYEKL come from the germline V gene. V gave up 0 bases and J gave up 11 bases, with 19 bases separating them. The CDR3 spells CASSQEEAGISSYTF. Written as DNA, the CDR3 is TGCGCCAGCAGCCAAGAAGAGGCCGGCATCTCCAGTTACACCTTC.

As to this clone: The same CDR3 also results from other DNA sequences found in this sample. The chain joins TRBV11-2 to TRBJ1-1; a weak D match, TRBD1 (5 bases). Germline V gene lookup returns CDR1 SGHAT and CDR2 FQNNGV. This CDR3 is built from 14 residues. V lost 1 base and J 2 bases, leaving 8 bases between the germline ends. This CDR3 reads CASSLGGSNTEAFF. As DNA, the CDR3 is TGTGCCAGCAGCTTAGGGGGCTCAAACACTGAAGCTTTCTTT.

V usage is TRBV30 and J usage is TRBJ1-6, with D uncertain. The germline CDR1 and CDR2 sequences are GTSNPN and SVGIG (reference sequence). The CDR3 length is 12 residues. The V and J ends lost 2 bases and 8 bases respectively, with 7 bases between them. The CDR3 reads CAWSRRDSPLHF. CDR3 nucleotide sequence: TGTGCCTGGAGTAGGAGGGATTCACCCCTCCACTTT. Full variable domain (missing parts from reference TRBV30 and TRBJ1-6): SQTIHQWPATLVQPVGSPLSLECTVEGTSNPNLYWYRQAAGRGLQLLFYSVGIGQISSEVPQNLSASRPQDRQFILSSKKLLLSDSGFYLCAWSRRDSPLHFGNGTRLTVT.

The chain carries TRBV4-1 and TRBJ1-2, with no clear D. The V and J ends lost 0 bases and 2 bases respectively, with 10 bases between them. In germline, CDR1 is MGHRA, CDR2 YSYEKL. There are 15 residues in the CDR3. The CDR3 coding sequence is TGCGCCAGCAGCCAAGATCAGAACCCGAACTATGGCTACACCTTC. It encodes CASSQDQNPNYGYTF.

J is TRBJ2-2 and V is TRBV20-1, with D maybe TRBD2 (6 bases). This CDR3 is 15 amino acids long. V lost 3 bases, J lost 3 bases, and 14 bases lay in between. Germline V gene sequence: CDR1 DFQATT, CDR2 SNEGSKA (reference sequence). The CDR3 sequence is CSASQGGRDTGELFF. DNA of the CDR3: TGCAGTGCTAGTCAGGGAGGTCGTGACACCGGGGAGCTGTTTTTT.

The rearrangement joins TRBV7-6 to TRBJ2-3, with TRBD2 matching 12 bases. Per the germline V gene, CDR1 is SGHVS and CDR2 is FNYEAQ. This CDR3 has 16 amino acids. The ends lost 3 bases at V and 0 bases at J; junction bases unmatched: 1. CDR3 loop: CASSLLAGGSTDTQYF. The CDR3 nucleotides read TGTGCCAGCAGCTTGCTAGCGGGGGGGAGCACAGATACGCAGTATTTT.